This entry lists 18 T cell receptor beta chains sequenced from one sample in a study of CD8+ T cells in alopecia areata. Extracted RNA was reverse transcribed into cDNA, the sequencing template. The table came from immunoSEQ multiplex PCR; TCRdb's copy has only in-frame clones and leaves some out. The table includes 110,000 or so clones, less than 80% detected once. The specimen was CD4+ T cells sorted from blood. Every receptor here comes from a human donor in good health.

The chain carries TRBV30 and TRBJ1-2, with a tentative D call TRBD1 (5 bases). Trimming took off 3 bases at V and 4 bases at J, with 15 bases between the two ends. CDR1 is GTSNPN, CDR2 SVGIG, per germline (reference sequence). The CDR3 is 14 amino acids. CDR3 sequence: CAWSVGQLGYGYTF. The CDR3, as DNA: TGTGCCTGGAGCGTGGGGCAGTTGGGCTATGGCTACACCTTC.

The V and J genes are TRBV2 and TRBJ2-5; perhaps TRBD2 as D (5 bases). Germline V CDR1 and CDR2: SNHLY, FYNNEI. The CDR3 spans 13 residues. Trimming stripped 3 bases from V and 4 bases from J, with 9 bases between. The CDR3 nucleotides are TGTGCCAGCAGTGAGAGGGCCAGAGAGACCCAGTACTTC. It codes for CASSERARETQYF. The whole variable domain, filled in from reference TRBV2 and TRBJ2-5, reads EPEVTQTPSHQVTQMGQEVILRCVPISNHLYFYWYRQILGQKVEFLVSFYNNEISEKSEIFDDQFSVERPDGSNFTLKIRSTKLEDSAMYFCASSERARETQYFGPGTRLLVL.

The chain has TRBV5-1 and TRBJ2-1; D gene unclear. CDR1 SGHRS and CDR2 YFSETQ come from the germline V gene. V lost 0 bases, J lost 6 bases, and 4 bases lay in between. The CDR3 consists of 12 residues. The CDR3 spells CASSLAFNEQFF. The CDR3 coding sequence is TGCGCCAGCAGCTTGGCCTTCAATGAGCAGTTCTTC. Looking up the rest from reference TRBV5-1 and TRBJ2-1 gives the full variable domain: KAGVTQTPRYLIKTRGQQVTLSCSPISGHRSVSWYQQTPGQGLQFLFEYFSETQRNKGNFPGRFSGRQFSNSRSEMNVSTLELGDSALYLCASSLAFNEQFFGPGTRLTVL.

The chain employs TRBV27 and TRBJ2-5, with D tentatively TRBD2 (5 bases). Germline V gene lookup returns CDR1 MNHEY and CDR2 SMNVEV (reference sequence). This CDR3 region has 13 residues. Trimming cost V 4 bases and J 5 bases, with 11 bases left between them. The CDR3 sequence is CASSSGWAETQYF. The CDR3 DNA is TGTGCCAGCAGTTCGGGATGGGCGGAGACCCAGTACTTC.

V and J are TRBV14 and TRBJ2-3; a possible D gene is TRBD2 (6 bases). The CDR3 spans 14 residues. Trimming removed 4 bases at V and 3 bases at J, with 11 bases between. Germline V CDR1 and CDR2: SGHDN, FVKESK. The CDR3: CASSLLAGTDTQYF. The CDR3 DNA reads TGTGCCAGCAGCCTCCTGGCGGGGACAGATACGCAGTATTTT.

The genes are TRBV6-1 and TRBJ2-5; 8 nucleotides align to TRBD1. In germline, CDR1 is MNHNS, CDR2 SASEGT. V was clipped by 5 bases and J by 5 bases; unmatched bases: 10. This CDR3 is 15 amino acids long. This chain's CDR3 is CASSSRQGQKETQYF. The DNA of the CDR3 is TGTGCCAGCAGTTCCCGACAGGGGCAGAAGGAGACCCAGTACTTC.

V usage is TRBV29-1 and J usage is TRBJ2-3; 9 nucleotides agree with TRBD2. There are 16 residues in the CDR3. V was pared by 1 base and J by 1 base, with 6 bases of the junction left unmatched. Germline-derived CDR1 and CDR2 are SQVTM and ANQGSEA. This CDR3 is CSVEALAGRRTDTQYF. CDR3 nucleotides: TGCAGCGTTGAAGCCCTAGCGGGGAGACGCACAGATACGCAGTATTTT.

The chain employs TRBV28 and TRBJ1-2; D ambiguous. From germline, CDR1 is MDHEN and CDR2 SYDVKM. The CDR3 is made up of 11 amino acids. Trimming shortened V by 8 bases and J by 8 bases, and 12 bases separated the two germline ends. This CDR3 is CASLKEEGYTF. In nucleotides, the CDR3 is TGTGCCAGCCTAAAGGAGGAGGGCTACACCTTC.

The chain joins TRBV6-5 to TRBJ2-1, with D perhaps matching TRBD1 or TRBD2 (6 bases each). The germline gives CDR1 MNHEY, CDR2 SVGAGI. CDR3 length: 15 amino acids. The germline V and J ends were trimmed by 2 bases and 1 base, with 9 bases remaining between them. The CDR3 DNA is TGTGCCAGCAGTTACCGGGGGCTGTCCTACAATGAGCAGTTCTTC. Residues: CASSYRGLSYNEQFF.

The gene calls are TRBV30 and TRBJ2-7; D unresolved. Trimming left V 2 bases short and J 6 bases short, with 8 bases between. CDR1 is GTSNPN, CDR2 SVGIG, per germline (reference sequence). The CDR3 has 11 amino acids. The CDR3 spells CAWSKRIEQYF. For the CDR3, the DNA is TGTGCCTGGAGTAAGAGGATCGAGCAGTACTTC.

The chain is built from TRBV5-6 and TRBJ2-5; 8 bases agree with TRBD2. Trimming at V came to 1 base and at J to 1 base, leaving 9 bases not matched to a gene. Germline assignment: CDR1 SGHDT and CDR2 YYEEEE. CDR3 length equals 17 residues. The CDR3, as DNA: TGTGCCAGCAGCTTGAATCCCGGGGGGGCATCCCAAGAGACCCAGTACTTC. Residues: CASSLNPGGASQETQYF.

This rearrangement joins TRBV5-1 to TRBJ2-7; the match to TRBD1 covers 11 bases. J was trimmed by 6 bases and V by 1 base; bases with no gene match: 9. The CDR3 extends over 16 amino acids. Germline CDR1 reads SGHRS; CDR2 reads YFSETQ. CDR3 residues: CASSLRLGQGAGEQYF. In DNA form, the CDR3 reads TGCGCCAGCAGCTTGCGGCTAGGACAGGGGGCAGGCGAGCAGTACTTC.

This chain joins TRBV5-1 and TRBJ2-5, with 12 bases aligning to TRBD2. Germline V CDR1 and CDR2: SGHRS, YFSETQ. The CDR3 is made up of 15 amino acids. Trimming at V came to 4 bases and at J to 5 bases, leaving 6 bases not matched to a gene. The CDR3 DNA sequence: TGCGCCAGCAGCCCTCGGACTAGCGGGGCGGAGACCCAGTACTTC. This encodes CASSPRTSGAETQYF.

This clone has a handful of counts. V gene TRBV5-1 combines with J gene TRBJ2-5, with TRBD1 identical over 7 bases. J gave up 5 bases and V 2 bases, and 3 bases lay outside the gene matches. The CDR3 loop spans 13 amino acids. Germline V lookup: CDR1 SGHRS, CDR2 YFSETQ. CDR3 sequence: CASSFMGQETQYF. The CDR3 DNA sequence: TGCGCCAGCAGCTTTATGGGACAGGAGACCCAGTACTTC.

The chain links TRBV29-1 to TRBJ1-2, with TRBD1 identical over 10 bases. This CDR3 has 12 residues. Germline V CDR1 and CDR2: SQVTM, ANQGSEA. The trim removed 3 bases at V and 6 bases at J, leaving 1 base unmatched. The CDR3 sequence is CSVEGTGDGYTF. In DNA form, the CDR3 reads TGCAGCGTTGAGGGGACAGGGGATGGCTACACCTTC.

This clone was seen only a few times. The chain uses TRBV11-2 and TRBJ2-7; D possibly matches TRBD1 or TRBD2 (5 bases each). This CDR3 is 14 amino acids long. Germline loops: CDR1 SGHAT, CDR2 FQNNGV. Trimming cost V 4 bases and J 3 bases, with 13 bases left between them. CDR3 loop: CASSSQGVFYEQYF. CDR3 coding DNA: TGTGCCAGCAGCTCGCAGGGAGTGTTCTACGAGCAGTACTTC. Supplemented by reference TRBV11-2 and TRBJ2-7, the full variable domain reads EAGVAQSPRYKIIEKRQSVAFWCNPISGHATLYWYQQILGQGPKLLIQFQNNGVVDDSQLPKDRFSAERLKGVDSTLKIQPAKLEDSAVYLCASSSQGVFYEQYFGPGTRLTVT.

The chain is built from TRBV2 and TRBJ2-5; 8 positions agree with TRBD2. V trimming: 3 bases; J trimming: 9 bases; junction bases outside the gene matches: 6. This CDR3 is 13 amino acids long. Germline loops: CDR1 SNHLY, CDR2 FYNNEI. CDR3 amino acids: CASSEGTSASQYF. The CDR3 nucleotides are TGTGCCAGCAGTGAGGGGACTAGTGCGTCCCAGTACTTC.

This clone appeared a single time. The chain carries TRBV5-1 and TRBJ1-3; D not certain. The V gene lost 4 bases and the J gene lost 4 bases, with 9 bases spanning the gap. CDR1 and CDR2 (germline): SGHRS, YFSETQ. The CDR3 length is 13 residues. The CDR3 coding sequence is TGCGCCAGCAGCCCGGCGGCCGGAAACACCATATATTTT. Amino acid sequence: CASSPAAGNTIYF.